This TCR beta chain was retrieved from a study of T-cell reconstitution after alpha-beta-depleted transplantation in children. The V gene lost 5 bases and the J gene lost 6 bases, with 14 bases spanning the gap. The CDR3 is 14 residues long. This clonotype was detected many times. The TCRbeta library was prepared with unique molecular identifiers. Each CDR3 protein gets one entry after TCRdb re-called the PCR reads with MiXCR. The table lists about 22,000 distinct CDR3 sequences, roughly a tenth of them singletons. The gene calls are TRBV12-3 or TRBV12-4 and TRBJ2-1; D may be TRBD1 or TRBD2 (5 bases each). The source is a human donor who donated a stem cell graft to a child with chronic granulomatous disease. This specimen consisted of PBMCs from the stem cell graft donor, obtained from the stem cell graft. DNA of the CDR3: TGTGCCAGCAGTCTTCGGGGCAGGATCAATGAGCAGTTCTTC. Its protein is CASSLRGRINEQFF.